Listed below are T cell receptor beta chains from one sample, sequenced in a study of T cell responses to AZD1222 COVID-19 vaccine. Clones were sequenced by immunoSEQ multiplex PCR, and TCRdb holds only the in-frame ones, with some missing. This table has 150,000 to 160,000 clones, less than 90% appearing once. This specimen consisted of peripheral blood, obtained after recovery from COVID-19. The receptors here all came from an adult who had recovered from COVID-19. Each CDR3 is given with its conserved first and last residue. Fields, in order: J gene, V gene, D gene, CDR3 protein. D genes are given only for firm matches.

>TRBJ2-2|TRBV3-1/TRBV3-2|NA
CASSPQPPTGLNTGELFF
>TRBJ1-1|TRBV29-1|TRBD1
CSVSQGVGTEAFF
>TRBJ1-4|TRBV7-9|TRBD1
CASSRDRDNEKLFF
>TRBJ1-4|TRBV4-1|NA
CASSQLQTNEKLFF
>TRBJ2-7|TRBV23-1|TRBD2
CASSLRLAGGTHSYEQYF
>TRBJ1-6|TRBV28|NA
CASSSSRDIYF
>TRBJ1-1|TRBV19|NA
CASSIIQGPLVNTEAFF
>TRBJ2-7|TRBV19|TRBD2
CASSISGRAVHEQYF
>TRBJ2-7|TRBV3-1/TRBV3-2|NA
CASSRGGGGYEQYF
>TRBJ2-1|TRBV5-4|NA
CASSPPKGHPSNEQFF
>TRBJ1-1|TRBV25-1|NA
CASSGTGTTEAFF
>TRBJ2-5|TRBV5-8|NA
CASSFPGRETQYF
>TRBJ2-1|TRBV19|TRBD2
CASSIGPAGEFNEQFF
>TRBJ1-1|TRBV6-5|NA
CASSYSRPPNTEAFF
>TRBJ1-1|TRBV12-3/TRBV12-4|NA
CASSLRGIRAAFF
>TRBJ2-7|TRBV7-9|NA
CASSSWEHEQYF